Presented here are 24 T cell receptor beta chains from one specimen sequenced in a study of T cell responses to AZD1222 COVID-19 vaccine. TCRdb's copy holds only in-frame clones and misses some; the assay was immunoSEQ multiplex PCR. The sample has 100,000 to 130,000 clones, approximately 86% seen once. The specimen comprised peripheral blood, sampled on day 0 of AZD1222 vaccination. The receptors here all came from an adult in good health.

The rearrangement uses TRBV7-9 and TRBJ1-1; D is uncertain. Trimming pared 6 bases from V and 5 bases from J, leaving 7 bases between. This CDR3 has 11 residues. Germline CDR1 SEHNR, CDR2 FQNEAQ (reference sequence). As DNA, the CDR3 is TGTGCCAGCAGACTCTCGACTGAAGCTTTCTTT. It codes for CASRLSTEAFF.

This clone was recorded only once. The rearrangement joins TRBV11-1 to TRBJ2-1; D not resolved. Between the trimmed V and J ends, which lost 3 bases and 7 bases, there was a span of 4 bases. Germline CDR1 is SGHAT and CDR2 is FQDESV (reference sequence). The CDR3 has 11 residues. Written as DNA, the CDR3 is TGTGCCAGCAGCTTTGAGAATGAGCAGTTCTTC. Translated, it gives CASSFENEQFF.

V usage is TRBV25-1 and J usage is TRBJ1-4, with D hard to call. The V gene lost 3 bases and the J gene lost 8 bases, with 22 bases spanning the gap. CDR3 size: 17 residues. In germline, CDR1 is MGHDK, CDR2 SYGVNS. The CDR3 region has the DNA TGTGCCAGCAGTGAGGGGTTCTCGATAATATCAGGCGAAAAACTGTTTTTT. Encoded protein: CASSEGFSIISGEKLFF.

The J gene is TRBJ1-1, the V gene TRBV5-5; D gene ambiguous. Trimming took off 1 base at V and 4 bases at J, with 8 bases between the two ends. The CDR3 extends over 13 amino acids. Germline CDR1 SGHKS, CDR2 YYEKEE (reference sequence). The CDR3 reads CASSLIGSTEAFF. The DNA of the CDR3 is TGTGCCAGCAGCTTGATCGGATCCACTGAAGCTTTCTTT.

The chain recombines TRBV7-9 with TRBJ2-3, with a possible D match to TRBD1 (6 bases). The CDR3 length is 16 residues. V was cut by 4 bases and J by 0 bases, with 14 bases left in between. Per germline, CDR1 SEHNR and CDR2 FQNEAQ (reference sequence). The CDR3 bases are TGTGCCAGCAGCTCCCGGACAGCCACTAGCACAGATACGCAGTATTTT. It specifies CASSSRTATSTDTQYF. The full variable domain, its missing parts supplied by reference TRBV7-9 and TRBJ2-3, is DTGVSQNPRHKITKRGQNVTFRCDPISEHNRLYWYRQTLGQGPEFLTYFQNEAQLEKSRLLSDRFSAERPKGSFSTLEIQRTEQGDSAMYLCASSSRTATSTDTQYFGPGTRLTVL.

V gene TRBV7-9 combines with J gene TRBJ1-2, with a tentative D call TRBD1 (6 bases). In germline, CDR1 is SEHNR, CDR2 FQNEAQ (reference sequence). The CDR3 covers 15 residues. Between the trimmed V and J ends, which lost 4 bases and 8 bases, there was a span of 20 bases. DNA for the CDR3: TGTGCCAGCAGCTACGGGACAACCCAAGGAGGGGGCTACACCTTC. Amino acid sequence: CASSYGTTQGGGYTF.

CDR3 sequence reads: CASSGGTDLDWYSNQPQHF. CDR3 in DNA: TGTGCCAGCAGTGGGGGGACGGATCTTGACTGGTATAGCAATCAGCCCCAGCATTTT. The chain has TRBV6-1 and TRBJ1-5; D may be TRBD1 (5 bases). This CDR3 is 19 amino acids long. The germline CDR1 and CDR2 sequences are MNHNS and SASEGT. V lost 4 bases to trimming and J lost 0 bases, with 22 bases between them.

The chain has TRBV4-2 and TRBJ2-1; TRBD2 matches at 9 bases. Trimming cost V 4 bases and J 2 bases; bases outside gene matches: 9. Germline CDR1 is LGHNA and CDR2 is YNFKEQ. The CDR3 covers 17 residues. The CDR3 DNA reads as TGTGCCAGCAGCCGAACCGAGGCTAGCGGGACCTACAATGAGCAGTTCTTC. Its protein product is CASSRTEASGTYNEQFF.

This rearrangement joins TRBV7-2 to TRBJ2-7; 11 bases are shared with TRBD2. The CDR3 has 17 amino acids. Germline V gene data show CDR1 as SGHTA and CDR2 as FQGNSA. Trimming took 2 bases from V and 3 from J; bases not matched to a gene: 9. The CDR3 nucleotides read TGTGCCAGCAGCTTACGCCCACTAGCGGGAGATTACTACGAGCAGTACTTC. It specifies CASSLRPLAGDYYEQYF.

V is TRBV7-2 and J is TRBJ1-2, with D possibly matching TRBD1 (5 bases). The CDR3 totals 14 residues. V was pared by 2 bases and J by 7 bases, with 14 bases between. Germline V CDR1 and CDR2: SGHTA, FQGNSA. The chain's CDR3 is CASSLSGREGGYTF. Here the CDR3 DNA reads TGTGCCAGCAGCTTATCGGGCAGGGAGGGTGGCTACACCTTC.

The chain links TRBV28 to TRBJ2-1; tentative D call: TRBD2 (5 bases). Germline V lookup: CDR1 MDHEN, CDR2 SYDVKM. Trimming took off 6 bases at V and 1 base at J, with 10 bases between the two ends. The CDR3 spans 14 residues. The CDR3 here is CASSGLSSYNEQFF. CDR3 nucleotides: TGTGCCAGCAGCGGACTGTCTTCCTACAATGAGCAGTTCTTC.

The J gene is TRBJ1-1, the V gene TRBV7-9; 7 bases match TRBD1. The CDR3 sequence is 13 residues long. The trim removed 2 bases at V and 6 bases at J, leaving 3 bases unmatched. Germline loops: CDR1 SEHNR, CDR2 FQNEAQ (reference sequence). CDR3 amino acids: CASSLTTGPEAFF. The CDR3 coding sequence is TGTGCCAGCAGCTTAACGACAGGGCCTGAAGCTTTCTTT.

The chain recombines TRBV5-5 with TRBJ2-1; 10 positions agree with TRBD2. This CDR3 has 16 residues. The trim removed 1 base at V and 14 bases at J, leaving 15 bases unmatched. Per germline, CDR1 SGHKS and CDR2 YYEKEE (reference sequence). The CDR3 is CASSLKLASGSRVKFF. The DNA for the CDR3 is TGTGCCAGCAGCTTGAAGCTGGCTAGCGGGAGTAGGGTAAAGTTCTTC.

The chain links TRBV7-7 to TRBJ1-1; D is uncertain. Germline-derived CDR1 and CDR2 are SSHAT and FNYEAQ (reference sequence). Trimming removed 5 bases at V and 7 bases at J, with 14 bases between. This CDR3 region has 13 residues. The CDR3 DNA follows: TGTGCCAGCAGCCCAAGTCACGGCCGTGAAGCTTTCTTT. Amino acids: CASSPSHGREAFF.

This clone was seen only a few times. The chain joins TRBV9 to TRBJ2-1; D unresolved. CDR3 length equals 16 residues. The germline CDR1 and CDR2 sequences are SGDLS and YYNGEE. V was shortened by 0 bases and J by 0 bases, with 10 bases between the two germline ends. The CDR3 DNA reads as TGTGCCAGCAGCGTAGAAGGTAGCTTCTCCTACAATGAGCAGTTCTTC. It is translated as CASSVEGSFSYNEQFF. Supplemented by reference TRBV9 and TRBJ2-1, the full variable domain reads DSGVTQTPKHLITATGQRVTLRCSPRSGDLSVYWYQQSLDQGLQFLIQYYNGEERAKGNILERFSAQQFPDLHSELNLSSLELGDSALYFCASSVEGSFSYNEQFFGPGTRLTVL.

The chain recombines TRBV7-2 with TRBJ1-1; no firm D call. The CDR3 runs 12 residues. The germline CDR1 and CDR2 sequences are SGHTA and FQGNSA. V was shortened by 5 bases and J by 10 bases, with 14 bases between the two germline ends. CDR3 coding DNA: TGTGCCAGCAGCCAGACTGTCGTAAGAGCTTTCTTT. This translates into CASSQTVVRAFF.

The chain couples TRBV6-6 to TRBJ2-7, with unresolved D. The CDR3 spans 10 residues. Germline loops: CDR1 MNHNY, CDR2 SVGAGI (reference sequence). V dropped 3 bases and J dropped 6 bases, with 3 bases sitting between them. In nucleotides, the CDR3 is TGTGCCAGCAGTTATCCCGAGCAGTACTTC. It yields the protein CASSYPEQYF.

The CDR3 reads CASSLVNEQFF. In nucleotides, the CDR3 is TGTGCCAGCAGCTTAGTCAATGAGCAGTTCTTC. The V call is TRBV7-2, the J call TRBJ2-1, with unresolved D. CDR1 SGHTA and CDR2 FQGNSA come from the germline V gene. This CDR3 is built from 11 residues. Trimming cost V 1 base and J 6 bases, with 1 base left between them.

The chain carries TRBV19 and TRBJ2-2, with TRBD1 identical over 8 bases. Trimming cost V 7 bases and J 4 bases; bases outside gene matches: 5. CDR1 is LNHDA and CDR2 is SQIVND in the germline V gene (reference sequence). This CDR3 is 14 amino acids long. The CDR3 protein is CASKSGQVTGELFF. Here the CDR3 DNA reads TGTGCCAGTAAGTCGGGACAGGTCACCGGGGAGCTGTTTTTT. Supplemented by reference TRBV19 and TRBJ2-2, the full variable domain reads DGGITQSPKYLFRKEGQNVTLSCEQNLNHDAMYWYRQDPGQGLRLIYYSQIVNDFQKGDIAEGYSVSREKKESFPLTVTSAQKNPTAFYLCASKSGQVTGELFFGEGSRLTVL.

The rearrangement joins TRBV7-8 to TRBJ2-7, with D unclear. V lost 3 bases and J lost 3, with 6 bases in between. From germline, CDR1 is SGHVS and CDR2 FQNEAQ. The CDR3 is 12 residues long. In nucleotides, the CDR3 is TGTGCCAGCAGCTTTCTTGACTACGAGCAGTACTTC. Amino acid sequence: CASSFLDYEQYF.

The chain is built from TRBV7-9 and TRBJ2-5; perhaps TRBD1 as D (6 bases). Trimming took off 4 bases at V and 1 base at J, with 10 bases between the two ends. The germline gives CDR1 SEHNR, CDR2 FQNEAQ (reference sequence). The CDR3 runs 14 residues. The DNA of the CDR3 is TGTGCCAGCAGCTCGACAGGCTTCCAAGAGACCCAGTACTTC. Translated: CASSSTGFQETQYF.

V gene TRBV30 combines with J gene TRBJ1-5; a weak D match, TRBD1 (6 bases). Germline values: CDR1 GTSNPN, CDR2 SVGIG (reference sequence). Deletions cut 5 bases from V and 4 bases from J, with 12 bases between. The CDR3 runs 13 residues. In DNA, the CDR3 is TGTGCCTGGGAGGGGGGGGATAATCAGCCCCAGCATTTT. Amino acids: CAWEGGDNQPQHF.

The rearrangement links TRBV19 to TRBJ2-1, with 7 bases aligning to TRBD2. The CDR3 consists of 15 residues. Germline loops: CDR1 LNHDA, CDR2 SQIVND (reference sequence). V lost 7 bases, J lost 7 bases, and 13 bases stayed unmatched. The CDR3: CASNSVGLAVNEQFF. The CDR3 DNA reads TGTGCCAGTAACTCTGTCGGCCTAGCGGTAAATGAGCAGTTCTTC.

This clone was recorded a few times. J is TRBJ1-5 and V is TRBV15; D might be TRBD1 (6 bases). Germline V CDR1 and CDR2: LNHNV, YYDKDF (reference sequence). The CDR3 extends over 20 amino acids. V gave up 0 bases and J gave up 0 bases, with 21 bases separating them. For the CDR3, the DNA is TGTGCCACCAGCAGAGATGGGTTGAGGCAGGGGATTTTTAGCAATCAGCCCCAGCATTTT. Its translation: CATSRDGLRQGIFSNQPQHF. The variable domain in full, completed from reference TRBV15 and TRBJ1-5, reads DAMVIQNPRYQVTQFGKPVTLSCSQTLNHNVMYWYQQKSSQAPKLLFHYYDKDFNNEADTPDNFQSRRPNTSFCFLDIRSPGLGDTAMYLCATSRDGLRQGIFSNQPQHFGDGTRLSIL.